Listed below are T cell receptor beta chains from one sample, sequenced in a study of response to subunit inactivated influenza vaccine. TCRdb independently ran MiXCR on the RT-PCR reads; one entry per CDR3 protein. Found here are about 500,000 distinct CDR3 sequences, approximately 16% of them singletons; the top ten hold less than 4%. The material sequenced was CD4+ T cells sorted from PBMCs, taken roughly 24 months after vaccination. These receptors all stem from a man aged 50-75 years who received an inactivated influenza vaccine. Both conserved end residues are part of each CDR3. D genes are given only for firm matches. A row's size may be missing; if present it is once, few, many or a size class.

size: .; V: TRBV5-1; length: 13; D: .; J: TRBJ2-2; CDR3: CASGIGGSGELFF; DNA: TGCGCCAGCGGAATAGGGGGATCCGGGGAGCTGTTTTTT
size: .; V: TRBV6-1; length: 17; D: .; J: TRBJ2-3; CDR3: CASSRIGRGWGTDTQYF; DNA: TGTGCCAGCAGCCGAATAGGGAGGGGGTGGGGCACAGATACGCAGTATTTT
size: many; V: TRBV28; length: 12; D: .; J: TRBJ2-7; CDR3: CASSSRAIEQYF; DNA: TGTGCCAGCAGTTCGAGGGCCATCGAGCAGTACTTC
size: .; V: TRBV4-2; length: 16; D: TRBD2; J: TRBJ2-5; CDR3: CASSQVAGGPEETQYF; DNA: TGTGCCAGCAGCCAGGTAGCGGGAGGGCCAGAAGAGACCCAGTACTTC
size: few; V: TRBV11-2; length: 17; D: .; J: TRBJ2-4; CDR3: CASSLGSGVGAKNIQHF; DNA: TGTGCCAGCAGCTTAGGCTCCGGGGTCGGGGCCAAAAACATTCAGCACTTC
size: few; V: TRBV21-1; length: 17; D: .; J: TRBJ1-1; CDR3: CASSKSRDREPNTEAFF; DNA: TGTGCCAGCAGCAAGTCCCGGGACAGGGAACCGAACACTGAAGCTTTCTTT
size: .; V: TRBV20-1; length: 14; D: .; J: TRBJ2-3; CDR3: CSAPDARSTDTQYF; DNA: TGCAGTGCTCCAGATGCGAGGAGCACAGATACGCAGTATTTT
size: many; V: TRBV4-2; length: 16; D: .; J: TRBJ1-5; CDR3: CASSQELVYSNQPQHF; DNA: TGTGCCAGCAGCCAAGAGTTAGTTTATAGCAATCAGCCCCAGCATTTT
size: .; V: TRBV4-3; length: 17; D: .; J: TRBJ2-1; CDR3: CASSQGAVSSRRNEQFF; DNA: TGCGCCAGCAGCCAAGGGGCCGTCAGCTCGAGACGAAATGAGCAGTTCTTC
size: .; V: TRBV5-1; length: 13; D: .; J: TRBJ2-1; CDR3: CASSLEWGEGQFF; DNA: TGCGCCAGCAGCTTGGAGTGGGGGGAAGGCCAGTTCTTC
size: .; V: TRBV7-9; length: 15; D: .; J: TRBJ2-7; CDR3: CASSATWGGTYEQYF; DNA: TGTGCCAGCAGCGCCACCTGGGGGGGCACCTACGAGCAGTACTTC
size: .; V: TRBV7-9; length: 15; D: .; J: TRBJ1-4; CDR3: CASSPTGGHNEKLFF; DNA: TGTGCCAGCAGCCCTACCGGCGGACACAATGAAAAACTGTTTTTT
size: once; V: TRBV2; length: 15; D: TRBD2; J: TRBJ2-5; CDR3: CASSFRGTSLETQYF; DNA: TGTGCCAGCAGTTTCCGTGGGACTAGCTTAGAGACCCAGTACTTC
size: few; V: TRBV6-2/TRBV6-3; length: 16; D: TRBD1; J: TRBJ2-7; CDR3: CASSYPDRGLDYEQYF; DNA: TGTGCCAGCAGTTACCCTGACAGGGGCCTGGACTACGAGCAGTACTTC
size: .; V: TRBV28; length: 13; D: .; J: TRBJ2-7; CDR3: CASTPAGRYEQYF; DNA: TGTGCCAGCACCCCGGCCGGTCGCTACGAGCAGTACTTC
size: .; V: TRBV27; length: 17; D: TRBD2; J: TRBJ2-3; CDR3: CASSQPASGSISDTQYF; DNA: TGTGCCAGCAGTCAACCGGCTAGCGGGAGTATTTCAGATACGCAGTATTTT
size: .; V: TRBV19; length: 17; D: TRBD2; J: TRBJ2-3; CDR3: CASSDPSGAEFRDTQYF; DNA: TGTGCCAGTAGTGACCCCAGCGGGGCAGAATTCCGAGATACGCAGTATTTT
size: .; V: TRBV20-1; length: 14; D: TRBD1; J: TRBJ2-6; CDR3: CSARDGTGTRSVVF; DNA: TGCAGTGCTAGAGATGGGACAGGTACTCGCTCTGTCGTTTTC
size: .; V: TRBV18; length: 16; D: TRBD1; J: TRBJ2-1; CDR3: CASSLSQQGISNEQFF; DNA: TGTGCCAGCTCGCTTAGCCAACAGGGGATTAGCAATGAGCAGTTCTTC
size: few; V: TRBV11-1; length: 13; D: TRBD1; J: TRBJ2-1; CDR3: CASSLRGLGEQFF; DNA: TGTGCCAGCAGCTTGAGGGGGCTGGGTGAGCAGTTCTTC
size: few; V: TRBV6-2/TRBV6-3; length: 16; D: TRBD2; J: TRBJ2-2; CDR3: CASRSGRQANTGELFF; DNA: TGTGCCAGCAGAAGCGGGAGGCAAGCGAACACCGGGGAGCTGTTTTTT
size: few; V: TRBV28; length: 15; D: TRBD1; J: TRBJ2-2; CDR3: CAIPAGTGGIGELFF; DNA: TGTGCCATCCCAGCCGGGACAGGGGGCATCGGGGAGCTGTTTTTT
size: .; V: TRBV12-3/TRBV12-4; length: 14; D: TRBD1; J: TRBJ1-1; CDR3: CASRPQGVNTEAFF; DNA: TGTGCCAGCAGACCTCAGGGGGTGAACACTGAAGCTTTCTTT
size: many; V: TRBV20-1; length: 13; D: .; J: TRBJ2-1; CDR3: CSAPSGPHNEQFF; DNA: TGCAGTGCTCCGTCAGGGCCCCACAATGAGCAGTTCTTC
size: .; V: TRBV6-1; length: 14; D: TRBD1; J: TRBJ2-3; CDR3: CATTGTGDTDTQYF; DNA: TGTGCCACCACTGGGACAGGGGACACAGATACGCAGTATTTT
size: few; V: TRBV4-3; length: 13; D: .; J: TRBJ2-7; CDR3: CASSQVTSYEQYF; DNA: TGCGCCAGCAGCCAGGTGACTAGCTACGAGCAGTACTTC
size: .; V: TRBV6-1; length: 14; D: .; J: TRBJ2-2; CDR3: CASSRDVNTGELFF; DNA: TGTGCCAGCAGTCGTGACGTTAACACCGGGGAGCTGTTTTTT
size: .; V: TRBV3-1; length: 15; D: .; J: TRBJ1-1; CDR3: CASSQVLLGPTEAFF; DNA: TGTGCCAGCAGCCAAGTACTTCTAGGGCCCACCGAAGCTTTCTTT
size: .; V: TRBV6-1; length: 17; D: .; J: TRBJ2-2; CDR3: CASSDTAGGKNTGELFF; DNA: TGTGCCAGCAGTGATACGGCGGGCGGTAAGAACACCGGGGAGCTGTTTTTT
size: .; V: TRBV6-6; length: 13; D: .; J: TRBJ1-4; CDR3: CASRSTAYEKLFF; DNA: TGTGCCAGCAGGTCTACAGCGTATGAAAAACTGTTTTTT
size: many; V: TRBV4-1; length: 14; D: .; J: TRBJ2-2; CDR3: CASSQDMGTGELFF; DNA: TGCGCCAGCAGCCAAGACATGGGGACCGGGGAGCTGTTTTTT
size: .; V: TRBV11-2; length: 17; D: .; J: TRBJ1-2; CDR3: CASSLTDGGWSNYGYTF; DNA: TGTGCCAGCAGCTTAACGGATGGCGGTTGGTCTAACTATGGCTACACCTTC
size: .; V: TRBV29-1; length: 11; D: TRBD1; J: TRBJ1-4; CDR3: CSATGAEKLFF; DNA: TGCAGCGCCACAGGGGCCGAAAAACTGTTTTTT
size: .; V: TRBV20-1; length: 14; D: TRBD1; J: TRBJ1-1; CDR3: CSARVQGVNTEAFF; DNA: TGCAGTGCTAGAGTACAGGGGGTGAACACTGAAGCTTTCTTT
size: .; V: TRBV28; length: 12; D: .; J: TRBJ2-3; CDR3: CASKDVGDTQYF; DNA: TGTGCCAGCAAAGATGTGGGAGATACGCAGTATTTT
size: many; V: TRBV5-1; length: 12; D: .; J: TRBJ2-3; CDR3: CASRGETDTQYF; DNA: TGCGCCAGCAGAGGCGAGACAGATACGCAGTATTTT
size: .; V: TRBV20-1; length: 16; D: .; J: TRBJ2-3; CDR3: CSAPKPGPSSIDTQYF; DNA: TGCAGTGCACCCAAACCGGGACCCTCATCGATAGATACGCAGTATTTT
size: .; V: TRBV12-3/TRBV12-4; length: 14; D: TRBD1; J: TRBJ2-7; CDR3: CASSRSTGIYEQYF; DNA: TGTGCCAGCAGCCGATCGACAGGGATCTACGAGCAGTACTTC
size: .; V: TRBV14; length: 17; D: .; J: TRBJ1-2; CDR3: CASSQESRPFLFYGYTF; DNA: TGTGCCAGCAGCCAAGAAAGTAGGCCCTTTCTTTTCTATGGCTACACCTTC
size: .; V: TRBV5-1; length: 19; D: .; J: TRBJ2-6; CDR3: CASSLDFRTWESGANVLTF; DNA: TGCGCCAGCAGCTTGGATTTTCGGACCTGGGAATCTGGGGCCAACGTCCTGACTTTC
size: .; V: TRBV7-9; length: 14; D: .; J: TRBJ1-2; CDR3: CASSHHRAGYGYTF; DNA: TGTGCCAGCAGCCATCACAGGGCCGGCTATGGCTACACCTTC
size: .; V: TRBV15; length: 16; D: TRBD2; J: TRBJ2-2; CDR3: CATSPRTRVNTGELFF; DNA: TGTGCCACCAGCCCGCGGACTAGAGTGAACACCGGGGAGCTGTTTTTT
size: .; V: TRBV7-2; length: 16; D: TRBD2; J: TRBJ2-7; CDR3: CASSLEGTSAAYEQYF; DNA: TGTGCCAGCAGCTTAGAGGGGACTAGCGCGGCCTACGAGCAGTACTTC
size: .; V: TRBV5-5; length: 15; D: TRBD1; J: TRBJ2-3; CDR3: CASSQWDRGEDTQYF; DNA: TGTGCCAGCAGCCAATGGGACAGAGGAGAAGATACGCAGTATTTT
size: few; V: TRBV7-7; length: 15; D: .; J: TRBJ2-2; CDR3: CASSAGASNTGELFF; DNA: TGTGCCAGCAGCGCAGGGGCCTCGAACACCGGGGAGCTGTTTTTT
size: .; V: TRBV6-5; length: 14; D: TRBD2; J: TRBJ2-3; CDR3: CASSYSTSGVAQYF; DNA: TGTGCCAGCAGTTACTCGACTAGCGGGGTAGCGCAGTATTTT
size: few; V: TRBV12-3/TRBV12-4; length: 13; D: TRBD1; J: TRBJ1-3; CDR3: CASRNRGLNTIYF; DNA: TGTGCCAGCAGGAACAGGGGCCTAAACACCATATATTTT
size: few; V: TRBV7-2; length: 15; D: .; J: TRBJ2-2; CDR3: CASSLVAANTGELFF; DNA: TGTGCCAGCAGCTTAGTGGCAGCTAACACCGGGGAGCTGTTTTTT
size: .; V: TRBV29-1; length: 13; D: .; J: TRBJ1-4; CDR3: CSGQGTANEKLFF; DNA: TGCAGCGGCCAGGGGACGGCTAATGAAAAACTGTTTTTT
size: .; V: TRBV5-1; length: 15; D: TRBD2; J: TRBJ2-1; CDR3: CASSGGTSGRAEQFF; DNA: TGCGCCAGCAGCGGCGGGACTAGCGGGAGAGCGGAGCAGTTCTTC
size: .; V: TRBV12-3/TRBV12-4; length: 14; D: .; J: TRBJ2-7; CDR3: CASSLQGQAYEQYF; DNA: TGTGCCAGCAGTTTACAGGGGCAGGCCTACGAGCAGTACTTC
size: few; V: TRBV10-3; length: 13; D: .; J: TRBJ1-2; CDR3: CAIMASQGVGYTF; DNA: TGTGCCATCATGGCGTCACAGGGAGTCGGCTACACCTTC
size: few; V: TRBV28; length: 16; D: TRBD1; J: TRBJ2-1; CDR3: CASSNRGRSSYNEQFF; DNA: TGTGCCAGCAGTAACAGGGGCCGGAGCTCCTACAATGAGCAGTTCTTC
size: .; V: TRBV11-2; length: 13; D: TRBD1; J: TRBJ2-5; CDR3: CASTQGGPETQYF; DNA: TGTGCCAGCACCCAAGGGGGCCCGGAGACCCAGTACTTC